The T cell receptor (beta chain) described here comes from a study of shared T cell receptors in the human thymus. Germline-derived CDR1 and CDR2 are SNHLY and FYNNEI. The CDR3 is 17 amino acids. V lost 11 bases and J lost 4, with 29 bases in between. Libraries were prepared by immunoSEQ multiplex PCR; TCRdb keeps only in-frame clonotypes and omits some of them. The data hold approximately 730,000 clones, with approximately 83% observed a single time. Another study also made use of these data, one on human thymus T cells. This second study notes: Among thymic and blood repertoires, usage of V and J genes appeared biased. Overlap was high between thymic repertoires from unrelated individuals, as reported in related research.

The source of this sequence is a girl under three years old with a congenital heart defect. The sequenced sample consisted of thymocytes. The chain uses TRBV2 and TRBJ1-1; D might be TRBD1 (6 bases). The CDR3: CAPPGGGGFGKGTEAFF. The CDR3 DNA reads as TGTGCCCCTCCGGGAGGGGGAGGGTTCGGTAAGGGCACTGAAGCTTTCTTT.